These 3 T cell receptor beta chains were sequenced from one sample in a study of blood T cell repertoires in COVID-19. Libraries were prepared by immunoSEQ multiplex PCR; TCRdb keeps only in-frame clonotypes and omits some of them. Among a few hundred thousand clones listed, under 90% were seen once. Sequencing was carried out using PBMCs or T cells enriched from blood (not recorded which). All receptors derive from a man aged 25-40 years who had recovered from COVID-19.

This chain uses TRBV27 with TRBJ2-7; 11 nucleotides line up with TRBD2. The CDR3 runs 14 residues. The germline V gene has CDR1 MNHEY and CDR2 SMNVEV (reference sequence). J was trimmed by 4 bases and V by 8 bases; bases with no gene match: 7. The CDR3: CASRGLAGGYEQYF. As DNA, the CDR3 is TGTGCCAGCCGGGGGCTAGCGGGGGGTTACGAGCAGTACTTC.

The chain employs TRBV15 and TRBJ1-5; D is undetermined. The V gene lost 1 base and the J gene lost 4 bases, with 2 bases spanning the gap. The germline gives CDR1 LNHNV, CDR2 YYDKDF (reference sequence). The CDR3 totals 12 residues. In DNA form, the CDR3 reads TGTGCCACCAGCAGAGTAAATCAGCCCCAGCATTTT. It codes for CATSRVNQPQHF.

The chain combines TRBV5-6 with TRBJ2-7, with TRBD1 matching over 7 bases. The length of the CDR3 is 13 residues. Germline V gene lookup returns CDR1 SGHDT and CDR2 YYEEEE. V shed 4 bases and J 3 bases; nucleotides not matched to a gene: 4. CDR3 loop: CASSVGQLYEQYF. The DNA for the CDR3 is TGTGCCAGCAGCGTGGGACAGCTCTACGAGCAGTACTTC.